These T cell receptor beta chains were read from a single sample in a study of blood T cell dynamics during melanoma immunotherapy. Sequencing was performed with immunoSEQ multiplex PCR; in TCRdb, only in-frame clones are kept and a portion is missing. Among around 13,000 clones listed, 86% were seen once. The specimen comprised blood, sampled from a patient treated with checkpoint blockade. All receptors derive from a human donor with melanoma. Each CDR3 is given with its conserved first and last residue. The order of the fields is CDR3 protein, CDR3 DNA, clone size, V gene, J gene, D gene. The D gene is left open where the match is weak. A row's size may be missing; if present it is once, few, many or a size class.

CASSSSPAGVFYNEQFF	TGTGCCAGCAGCTCCTCCCCCGCGGGAGTATTTTACAATGAGCAGTTCTTC	.	TRBV5-8	TRBJ2-1	TRBD2
CASRLDGAGVHNEQFF	TGTGCCAGTAGATTAGACGGAGCGGGGGTTCACAATGAGCAGTTCTTC	.	TRBV19	TRBJ2-1	TRBD2
CASSGQAAAYEQYF	TGTGCCAGCAGCGGACAGGCGGCCGCCTACGAGCAGTACTTC	few	TRBV11-2	TRBJ2-7	TRBD1
CASSESGGSGADTQYF	TGTGCCAGCAGTGAATCGGGAGGGAGCGGCGCAGATACGCAGTATTTT	.	TRBV25-1	TRBJ2-3	TRBD2
CASSLSPSGSYEQYF	TGTGCCAGCAGCTTATCCCCTAGCGGCTCCTACGAGCAGTACTTC	few	TRBV13	TRBJ2-7	TRBD2
CASSPRGLETQYF	TGTGCCAGCAGCCCCAGGGGCCTGGAGACCCAGTACTTC	.	TRBV7-7	TRBJ2-5	.
CASSWDRRLLGREQFF	TGCGCCAGCAGCTGGGACAGGAGGCTGCTAGGTCGTGAGCAGTTCTTC	once	TRBV5-1	TRBJ2-1	TRBD1
CASSLDGTGGDTQYF	TGTGCCAGCAGCTTAGATGGGACAGGGGGGGATACGCAGTATTTT	.	TRBV11-2	TRBJ2-3	TRBD1
CASSQSGGRGRSGANVLTF	TGCGCCAGCAGTCAATCCGGGGGCAGGGGGCGGTCTGGGGCCAACGTCCTGACTTTC	.	TRBV23-1	TRBJ2-6	TRBD1
CASSLHGTGGWNIQYF	TGTGCCAGCAGCTTGCACGGGACAGGGGGCTGGAACATTCAGTACTTC	.	TRBV5-6	TRBJ2-4	TRBD1
CASSLASQGYEQYF	TGTGCCAGCAGCTTAGCGAGCCAGGGCTACGAGCAGTACTTC	.	TRBV11-3	TRBJ2-7	.